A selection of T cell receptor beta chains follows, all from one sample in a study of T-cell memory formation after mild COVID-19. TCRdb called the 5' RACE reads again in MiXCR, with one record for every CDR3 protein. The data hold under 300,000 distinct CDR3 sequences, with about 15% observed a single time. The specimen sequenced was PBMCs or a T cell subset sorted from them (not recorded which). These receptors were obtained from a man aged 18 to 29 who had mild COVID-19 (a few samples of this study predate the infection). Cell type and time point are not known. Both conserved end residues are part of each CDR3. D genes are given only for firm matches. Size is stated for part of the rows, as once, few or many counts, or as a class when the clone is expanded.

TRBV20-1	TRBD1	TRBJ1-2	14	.	TGCAGTGCTAGAGTAAGGACAGGGGGCCCTGGCTACACCTTC	CSARVRTGGPGYTF
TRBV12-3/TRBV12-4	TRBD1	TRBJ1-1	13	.	TGTGCCAGCAGGGGTAGAAGGGGGCTTGAAGCTTTCTTT	CASRGRRGLEAFF
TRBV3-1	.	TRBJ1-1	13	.	TGTGCCAGCAGCCAAGTATATGCCACTGAAGCTTTCTTT	CASSQVYATEAFF
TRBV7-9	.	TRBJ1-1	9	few	TGTGCCAGCAGCCCGAGGGCTTTCTTT	CASSPRAFF
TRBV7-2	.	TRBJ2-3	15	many	TGTGCCAGCAGCTTACCGATATTGCGCACAGATACGCAGTATTTT	CASSLPILRTDTQYF
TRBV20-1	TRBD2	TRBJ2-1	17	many	TGCAGTGCTAGAGATGTATCTGGCGGGGGGGCCTACAATGAGCAGTTCTTC	CSARDVSGGGAYNEQFF
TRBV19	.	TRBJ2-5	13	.	TGTGCCAGTAGCCCACTAGACCAAGAGACCCAGTACTTC	CASSPLDQETQYF
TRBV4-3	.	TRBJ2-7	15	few	TGCGCCAGCAGCCAAGATTTGTGGAGTCCCTACGAGCAGTACTTC	CASSQDLWSPYEQYF
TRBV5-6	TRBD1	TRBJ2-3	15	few	TGTGCCAGCAGATCGCGGACAGGGAATCAAGATACGCAGTATTTT	CASRSRTGNQDTQYF
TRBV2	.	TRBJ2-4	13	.	TGTGCCAGCAGTGGCTCGGAACCAAGCATTCAGTACTTC	CASSGSEPSIQYF
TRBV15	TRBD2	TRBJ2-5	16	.	TGTGCCACCAGCAGAGATAAGACGGGGGGTGAAGAGACCCAGTACTTC	CATSRDKTGGEETQYF
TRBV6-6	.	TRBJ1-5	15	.	TGTGCCAGCAGTGGGGGGAACCCCGAGGATCGGCCCCAGCATTTT	CASSGGNPEDRPQHF
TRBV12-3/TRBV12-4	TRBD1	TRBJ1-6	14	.	TGTGCCAGCAGGTTGGGACAGGGTGAGACACCCCTCCACTTT	CASRLGQGETPLHF
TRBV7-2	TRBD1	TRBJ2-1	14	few	TGTGCCAGCAGCTCACAGGGGCGAGTGGGTGAGCAGTTCTTC	CASSSQGRVGEQFF
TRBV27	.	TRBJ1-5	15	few	TGTGCCAGCAGTTTATCGATTGCCTCGGGGCAGCCCCAGCATTTT	CASSLSIASGQPQHF
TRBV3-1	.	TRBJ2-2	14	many	TGTGCCAGCAGCCAGGACGGGTACACCGGGGAGCTGTTTTTT	CASSQDGYTGELFF
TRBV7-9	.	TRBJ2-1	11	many	TGTGCCAGCAGCCCCGGTAATGAGCAGTTCTTC	CASSPGNEQFF
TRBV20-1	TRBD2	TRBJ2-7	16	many	TGCAGTGCTTCGGGACTAGCGGGGGGCGGGTCCTACGAGCAGTACTTC	CSASGLAGGGSYEQYF
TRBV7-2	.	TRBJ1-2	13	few	TGTGCCAGCAGCTTGGACAAGTACTATGGCTACACCTTC	CASSLDKYYGYTF
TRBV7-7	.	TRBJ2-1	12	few	TGTGCCAGCAGCTCAACAGGGTATGAGCAGTTCTTC	CASSSTGYEQFF
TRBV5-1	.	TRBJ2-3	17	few	TGCGCCAGCAGCTTGTTACCGGGACGAGGAAGCACAGATACGCAGTATTTT	CASSLLPGRGSTDTQYF
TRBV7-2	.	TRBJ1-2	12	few	TGTGCCAGCAGCTCCGACAAGTATGGCTACACCTTC	CASSSDKYGYTF
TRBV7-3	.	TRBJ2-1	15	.	TGTGCCAGCAGCTACATACCCACGGGCTACAATGAGCAGTTCTTC	CASSYIPTGYNEQFF
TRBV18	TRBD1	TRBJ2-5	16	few	TGTGCCAGCTCACCGGACAGGGGGCGCGAAAAAGAGACCCAGTACTTC	CASSPDRGREKETQYF
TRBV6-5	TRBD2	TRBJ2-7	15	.	TGTGCCAGCAGTTACTCACTAGCGGACTCCTACGAGCAGTACTTC	CASSYSLADSYEQYF
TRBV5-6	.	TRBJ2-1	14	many	TGTGCCAGCAGCTGGGACAACTCCTACAATGAGCAGTTCTTC	CASSWDNSYNEQFF
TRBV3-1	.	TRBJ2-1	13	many	TGTGCCAGCAGCCAAGGAACCTACAATGAGCAGTTCTTC	CASSQGTYNEQFF
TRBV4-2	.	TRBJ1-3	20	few	TGTGCCAGCAGCCAAGATCAACGGAGAGCTGGAGCCTCTTCTGGAAACACCATATATTTT	CASSQDQRRAGASSGNTIYF
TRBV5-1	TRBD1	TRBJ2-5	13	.	TGCGCCAGCAGCTGGGGACAGAAAGAGACCCAGTACTTC	CASSWGQKETQYF
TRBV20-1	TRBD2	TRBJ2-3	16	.	TGCAGTGCCAGGACTAGCGGGGGGTCGATAACAGATACGCAGTATTTT	CSARTSGGSITDTQYF
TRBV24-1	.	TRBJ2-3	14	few	TGTGCCACCAGTGGCCCCCCACAGGATGATACGCAGTATTTT	CATSGPPQDDTQYF
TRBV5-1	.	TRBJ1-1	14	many	TGCGCCAGCAGCCAAGGGACGGCGGACACTGAAGCTTTCTTT	CASSQGTADTEAFF